This TCR beta chain was sequenced for a study of cytomegalovirus exposure and HLA in healthy donors. About the study: Most donors, 81% of 398 genotyped, fell in the Caucasian-associated ancestry cluster. Overall study findings and caveats: For most TCR beta V segments, an earlier analysis put the productive rate at about 90% or about 30% of the time. In a later analysis, across HLA loci, associated TCR counts were highest for DRB1, lowest for HLA-C. Association of approximately 16,000 TCR beta sequences with HLA alleles was found at 0.05 false discovery rate in a later analysis.

Germline CDR1 LNHDA, CDR2 SQIVND (reference sequence). The CDR3 runs 14 residues. The V and J ends lost 6 bases and 0 bases respectively, with 12 bases between them. Both 60 Vbeta primers and 13 Jbeta primers went into the PCR. Assay used: immunoSEQ multiplex PCR; TCRdb lists only in-frame clones, some missing. The sample has about 200,000 clones; around 80% are singletons. In regard to this clone: What it binds is not known.

This TCR came from a man aged 25-45 years in good health and CMV-seronegative. The rearrangement joins TRBV19 to TRBJ2-7; possible D gene TRBD1, 6 bases. The sequenced sample consisted of PBMCs. The CDR3 nucleotides read TGTGCCAGTAGACATGACAGGTTCTCCTACGAGCAGTACTTC. Residues: CASRHDRFSYEQYF.